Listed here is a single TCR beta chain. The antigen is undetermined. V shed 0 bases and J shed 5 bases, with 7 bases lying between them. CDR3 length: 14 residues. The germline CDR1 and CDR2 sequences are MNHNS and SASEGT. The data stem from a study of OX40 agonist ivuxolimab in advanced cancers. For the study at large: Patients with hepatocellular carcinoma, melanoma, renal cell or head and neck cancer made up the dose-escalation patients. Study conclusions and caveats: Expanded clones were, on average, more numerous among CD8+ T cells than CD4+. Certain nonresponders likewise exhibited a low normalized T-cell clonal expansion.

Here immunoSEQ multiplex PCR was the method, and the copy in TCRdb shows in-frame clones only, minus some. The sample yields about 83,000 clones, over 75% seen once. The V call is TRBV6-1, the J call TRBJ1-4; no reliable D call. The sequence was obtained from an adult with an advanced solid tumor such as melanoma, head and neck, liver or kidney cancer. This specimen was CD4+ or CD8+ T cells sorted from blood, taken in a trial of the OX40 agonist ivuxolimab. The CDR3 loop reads CASSEAIPNEKLFF. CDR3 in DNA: TGTGCCAGCAGTGAAGCGATCCCGAATGAAAAACTGTTTTTT.